These T cell receptor beta chains were read from a single sample in a study of blood T cell repertoires in COVID-19. Using immunoSEQ multiplex PCR, the repertoire was profiled, and TCRdb retains in-frame clones only, with some absent. The sample shows about 200,000 clones, 85% of them seen only once. Sequenced sample: PBMCs or T cells enriched from blood (not recorded which). Receptors were obtained from a man in his forties who had recovered from COVID-19. Each CDR3 is given with its conserved first and last residue. The order of the fields is V gene, J gene, clone size, D gene, CDR3 DNA, CDR3 protein. The D gene is left open where the match is weak. Clone size is given for some rows only: seen once, a few or many times, or a class if the clone is expanded.

v_call: TRBV5-6; j_call: TRBJ2-1; clone_size: NA; d_call: NA; cdr3_nt: TGTGCCAGCAGCAGACAGACCTACAATGAGCAGTTCTTC; cdr3_aa: CASSRQTYNEQFF
v_call: TRBV27; j_call: TRBJ2-5; clone_size: NA; d_call: TRBD2; cdr3_nt: TGTGCCAGCAGAAAAAAAGCGGGAGGGCCCGTAGAGACCCAGTACTTC; cdr3_aa: CASRKKAGGPVETQYF
v_call: TRBV7-6; j_call: TRBJ2-7; clone_size: NA; d_call: TRBD1; cdr3_nt: TGTGCCAGCAGCTTACAGGGGGCTTCCTACGAGCAGTACTTC; cdr3_aa: CASSLQGASYEQYF
v_call: TRBV24-1; j_call: TRBJ2-4; clone_size: NA; d_call: NA; cdr3_nt: TGTGCCACGGGGGGGGACAGGCCCTCCAAAAACATTCAGTACTTC; cdr3_aa: CATGGDRPSKNIQYF
v_call: TRBV4-1; j_call: TRBJ2-1; clone_size: NA; d_call: TRBD2; cdr3_nt: TGCGCCAGCAGCCAGCTATCGTTGTCTAGCGGTTACAATGAGCAGTTCTTC; cdr3_aa: CASSQLSLSSGYNEQFF
v_call: TRBV5-1; j_call: TRBJ1-2; clone_size: few; d_call: NA; cdr3_nt: TGCGCCAGCAGCTTTAAGGACAGCCACTATGGCTACACCTTC; cdr3_aa: CASSFKDSHYGYTF
v_call: TRBV1; j_call: TRBJ1-1; clone_size: NA; d_call: NA; cdr3_nt: TGCACCAGCAGCCCGGGGGGGGGTCCCACTGAAGCTTTCTTT; cdr3_aa: CTSSPGGGPTEAFF
v_call: TRBV5-1; j_call: TRBJ1-4; clone_size: NA; d_call: NA; cdr3_nt: TGCGCCAGCAGCTTAGCCAGACAAAATGAAAAACTGTTTTTT; cdr3_aa: CASSLARQNEKLFF
v_call: TRBV30; j_call: TRBJ2-5; clone_size: NA; d_call: NA; cdr3_nt: TGTGCCTGGAGTCCCGGACAGAGAAGAAGTATACAAGAGACCCAGTACTTC; cdr3_aa: CAWSPGQRRSIQETQYF
v_call: TRBV27; j_call: TRBJ1-4; clone_size: NA; d_call: TRBD1; cdr3_nt: TGTGCCAGCAGTCCTAAGGGGGGACAGGGGGACATACGCGAAAAACTGTTTTTT; cdr3_aa: CASSPKGGQGDIREKLFF
v_call: TRBV19; j_call: TRBJ1-3; clone_size: once; d_call: NA; cdr3_nt: TGTGCCAGTAGTATAAAGCGAGAAGGAAACACCATATATTTT; cdr3_aa: CASSIKREGNTIYF
v_call: TRBV29-1; j_call: TRBJ2-7; clone_size: NA; d_call: TRBD2; cdr3_nt: TGCAGCGTTGGGGGACTAGTGGGGTACGAGCAGTACTTC; cdr3_aa: CSVGGLVGYEQYF
v_call: TRBV30; j_call: TRBJ2-2; clone_size: NA; d_call: TRBD2; cdr3_nt: TGTGCCTGGAGTGTGGGTCCCCATGTGGGACTAGTGCACAGGGCCGGGGAGCTGTTTTTT; cdr3_aa: CAWSVGPHVGLVHRAGELFF
v_call: TRBV5-6; j_call: TRBJ1-6; clone_size: NA; d_call: TRBD1; cdr3_nt: TGTGCCAGCAGCTTAGGACAGGGGGCGAGCTCCTATAATTCACCCCTCCACTTT; cdr3_aa: CASSLGQGASSYNSPLHF
v_call: TRBV28; j_call: TRBJ1-1; clone_size: NA; d_call: NA; cdr3_nt: TGTGCCAGCAGACAGGGCCTGAACACTGAAGCTTTCTTT; cdr3_aa: CASRQGLNTEAFF
v_call: TRBV10-1; j_call: TRBJ2-3; clone_size: NA; d_call: NA; cdr3_nt: TGCGCCAGCAGTGAGCCGGCGGCGCCGGATACGCAGTATTTT; cdr3_aa: CASSEPAAPDTQYF
v_call: TRBV3-1/TRBV3-2; j_call: TRBJ1-2; clone_size: NA; d_call: NA; cdr3_nt: TGTGCCAGCAGCCAAGATCCTAAGTATGGCTACACCTTC; cdr3_aa: CASSQDPKYGYTF
v_call: TRBV7-3; j_call: TRBJ2-1; clone_size: few; d_call: TRBD1; cdr3_nt: TGTGCCAGCAGCTCCGACAGGGGATCCTACAATGAGCAGTTCTTC; cdr3_aa: CASSSDRGSYNEQFF
v_call: TRBV6-1; j_call: TRBJ2-1; clone_size: NA; d_call: NA; cdr3_nt: TGTGCCAGCAGTGGACGAACAGGCCGCTCCTACAATGAGCAGTTCTTC; cdr3_aa: CASSGRTGRSYNEQFF
v_call: TRBV5-1; j_call: TRBJ1-1; clone_size: NA; d_call: NA; cdr3_nt: TGCGCCAGTCAGGAGGGGACTGAAGCTTTCTTT; cdr3_aa: CASQEGTEAFF
v_call: TRBV5-5; j_call: TRBJ1-4; clone_size: NA; d_call: TRBD1; cdr3_nt: TGTGCCAGCAGTCCGGACAGGGGTGGGGAAAAACTGTTTTTT; cdr3_aa: CASSPDRGGEKLFF
v_call: TRBV29-1; j_call: TRBJ1-2; clone_size: NA; d_call: TRBD1; cdr3_nt: TGCAGCGTCAGACAGGGGGTTGGCTACACCTTC; cdr3_aa: CSVRQGVGYTF
v_call: TRBV11-1; j_call: TRBJ2-7; clone_size: NA; d_call: NA; cdr3_nt: TGTGCCAGCAGCCCACAGGGTCTCGTGCAGTACTTC; cdr3_aa: CASSPQGLVQYF
v_call: TRBV27; j_call: TRBJ1-1; clone_size: NA; d_call: NA; cdr3_nt: TGTGCCACACAACTATCCCGAAACACTGAAGCTTTCTTT; cdr3_aa: CATQLSRNTEAFF
v_call: TRBV5-8; j_call: TRBJ1-3; clone_size: NA; d_call: NA; cdr3_nt: TGTGCCAGCAACACAGACAGGTACTCTGGAAACACCATATATTTT; cdr3_aa: CASNTDRYSGNTIYF
v_call: TRBV30; j_call: TRBJ1-1; clone_size: NA; d_call: TRBD1; cdr3_nt: TGTGCCTGGAGTCCGGGACAGGGGGCAACTGAAGCTTTCTTT; cdr3_aa: CAWSPGQGATEAFF
v_call: TRBV3-1/TRBV3-2; j_call: TRBJ2-3; clone_size: NA; d_call: NA; cdr3_nt: TGTGCCAGCAGCCAACCCCTAAGCACAGATACGCAGTATTTT; cdr3_aa: CASSQPLSTDTQYF
v_call: TRBV19; j_call: TRBJ2-5; clone_size: NA; d_call: NA; cdr3_nt: TGTGCCAGTAGTATTTATTTCTTTAAGAATAGACCGGGGGACAGCCACCAAGAGACCCAGTACTTC; cdr3_aa: CASSIYFFKNRPGDSHQETQYF
v_call: TRBV7-2; j_call: TRBJ1-2; clone_size: NA; d_call: NA; cdr3_nt: TGTGCCAGCGACCCAACAGGGCGCTATGGCTACACCTTC; cdr3_aa: CASDPTGRYGYTF
v_call: TRBV5-1; j_call: TRBJ1-3; clone_size: NA; d_call: TRBD1; cdr3_nt: TGCGCCAGCAGCTTGCTGGGACAGTCGGGAAACACCATATATTTT; cdr3_aa: CASSLLGQSGNTIYF
v_call: TRBV6-2/TRBV6-3; j_call: TRBJ2-7; clone_size: NA; d_call: TRBD1; cdr3_nt: TGTGCCAGCAGTTACAAGGACAGGGTCTCCTACGAGCAGTACTTC; cdr3_aa: CASSYKDRVSYEQYF
v_call: TRBV5-1; j_call: TRBJ1-5; clone_size: NA; d_call: NA; cdr3_nt: TGCGCCAGCAGCTTGGGCGTTGGTCAGCCCCAGCATTTT; cdr3_aa: CASSLGVGQPQHF
v_call: TRBV7-8; j_call: TRBJ1-1; clone_size: NA; d_call: NA; cdr3_nt: TGTGCCAGCAGCTTCGGCAGGGCCGAGCGAGCTTTCTTT; cdr3_aa: CASSFGRAERAFF
v_call: TRBV4-2; j_call: TRBJ2-7; clone_size: NA; d_call: NA; cdr3_nt: TGTGCCAGCAGCCAAGAGGCAGGGAGGCAGTACGAGCAGTACTTC; cdr3_aa: CASSQEAGRQYEQYF
v_call: TRBV12-5; j_call: TRBJ2-5; clone_size: NA; d_call: TRBD2; cdr3_nt: TGTGCTAGTGGTTCACTAGCGGGCGCGTACCAAGAGACCCAGTACTTC; cdr3_aa: CASGSLAGAYQETQYF
v_call: TRBV5-6; j_call: TRBJ2-7; clone_size: few; d_call: TRBD1; cdr3_nt: TGTGCCAGCAGCCAAGACAGGGGGCTTACAAATCCCCTGGAGCAGTACTTC; cdr3_aa: CASSQDRGLTNPLEQYF
v_call: TRBV9; j_call: TRBJ2-1; clone_size: NA; d_call: TRBD2; cdr3_nt: TGTGCCAGCAGCGAGCGGGAGGGCCGCGGTGAGCAGTTCTTC; cdr3_aa: CASSEREGRGEQFF
v_call: TRBV21-1; j_call: TRBJ2-7; clone_size: NA; d_call: NA; cdr3_nt: TGTGCCAGCAGCGGGACTTGGGTAACCTACGAGCAGTACTTC; cdr3_aa: CASSGTWVTYEQYF
v_call: TRBV7-8; j_call: TRBJ2-1; clone_size: NA; d_call: TRBD2; cdr3_nt: TGTGCCAGCAGCCCGAGACGCGGGAGGGCCCTCGATGAGCAGTTCTTC; cdr3_aa: CASSPRRGRALDEQFF